The 16 T cell receptor beta chains below all came from one sample that was sequenced in a study of shared T cell receptors in the human thymus. Produced via immunoSEQ multiplex PCR; TCRdb's table is partial and in-frame only. The table has about 380,000 clones, 85% to 95% seen once. Material: thymocytes. Receptors originate from a human donor.

The chain carries TRBV5-4 and TRBJ1-1; D is ambiguous. This CDR3 region has 12 residues. With 1 base removed from V and 3 bases from J, the gap between germline ends came to 4 bases. Germline V gene sequence: CDR1 SGHNT, CDR2 YYREEE (reference sequence). The CDR3 region is CASSLQDTEAFF. The CDR3 bases are TGTGCCAGCAGCTTGCAGGACACTGAAGCTTTCTTT.

This chain joins TRBV11-3 and TRBJ2-5, with TRBD1 identical over 7 bases. Per the germline V gene, CDR1 is SGHNT and CDR2 is YENEEA. J gave up 2 bases and V 4 bases, and 7 bases lay outside the gene matches. The CDR3 runs 15 residues. The CDR3 DNA follows: TGTGCCAGCAGCTCGACAGGGCAGTGGCAAGAGACCCAGTACTTC. Translating it yields CASSSTGQWQETQYF.

The chain links TRBV29-1 to TRBJ1-6, with unresolved D. The V and J ends lost 6 bases and 7 bases respectively, with 13 bases between them. The germline V gene has CDR1 SQVTM and CDR2 ANQGSEA. The CDR3 totals 13 residues. The CDR3, as DNA: TGCAGCGTCCGGGCCACGGGGAATTCACCCCTCCACTTT. This encodes CSVRATGNSPLHF.

The chain links TRBV28 to TRBJ2-2, with 9 nucleotides matching TRBD1. The germline gives CDR1 MDHEN, CDR2 SYDVKM. The CDR3 loop spans 19 amino acids. V shed 1 base, J shed 3 bases, and the junction held 12 bases outside the gene matches. Written as DNA, the CDR3 is TGTGCCAGCAGTTTATCGGCCCAAACAGGGGGCGCGGACACCGGGGAGCTGTTTTTT. This sequence encodes CASSLSAQTGGADTGELFF. Using reference TRBV28 and TRBJ2-2 for the parts outside the CDR3, the full variable domain is DVKVTQSSRYLVKRTGEKVFLECVQDMDHENMFWYRQDPGLGLRLIYFSYDVKMKEKGDIPEGYSVSREKKERFSLILESASTNQTSMYLCASSLSAQTGGADTGELFFGEGSRLTVL.

The gene calls are TRBV13 and TRBJ2-3, with D possibly matching TRBD2 (6 bases). V lost 1 base and J lost 0, with 23 bases in between. The CDR3 loop spans 20 amino acids. Germline-derived CDR1 and CDR2 are PRHDT and FYEKMQ (reference sequence). The CDR3 spells CASSLVVGTDLYSSTDTQYF. In nucleotides, the CDR3 is TGTGCCAGCAGCTTAGTAGTAGGGACTGACCTCTATTCTAGCACAGATACGCAGTATTTT.

V and J are TRBV11-2 and TRBJ2-2, with D perhaps assigned TRBD1 or TRBD2 (6 bases each). CDR1 SGHAT and CDR2 FQNNGV come from the germline V gene. The CDR3 runs to 17 residues. The germline V and J ends were trimmed by 0 bases and 2 bases, with 13 bases remaining between them. CDR3 DNA: TGTGCCAGCAGCTTAGATAGGGGGGACATCAACACCGGGGAGCTGTTTTTT. It encodes CASSLDRGDINTGELFF.

The chain employs TRBV2 and TRBJ2-7, with 9 bases lining up with TRBD1. Per the germline V gene, CDR1 is SNHLY and CDR2 is FYNNEI. Trimming removed 6 bases from V and 2 bases from J; junction bases left unmatched: 5. The CDR3 covers 14 residues. The CDR3 loop is CASRAGTGPYEQYF. The DNA for the CDR3 is TGTGCCAGCAGGGCCGGGACAGGGCCCTACGAGCAGTACTTC.

The rearrangement joins TRBV11-1 to TRBJ2-1; D tentatively reads TRBD1 or TRBD2 (5 bases each). CDR1 and CDR2 from the germline V gene are SGHAT and FQDESV (reference sequence). Trimming shortened V by 8 bases and J by 6 bases, and 20 bases separated the two germline ends. This CDR3 contains 15 residues. CDR3 in amino acids: CASGTVGEACNEQFF. In nucleotides, the CDR3 is TGTGCCAGCGGGACGGTCGGGGAAGCATGCAATGAGCAGTTCTTC.

The chain links TRBV14 to TRBJ2-1; 11 bases map to TRBD2. CDR1 and CDR2 (germline): SGHDN, FVKESK. This CDR3 is built from 18 residues. V lost 1 base and J lost 0; bases outside the gene matches: 5. CDR3 amino acids: CASSQVPSGRFSYNEQFF. CDR3 DNA: TGTGCCAGCAGCCAAGTTCCTAGCGGGAGGTTCTCCTACAATGAGCAGTTCTTC.

The CDR3: CASSYPDGMSYEQYF. CDR3 nucleotides: TGTGCCAGCAGCTACCCGGACGGGATGTCCTACGAGCAGTACTTC. This chain uses TRBV7-9 with TRBJ2-7; a possible D gene is TRBD2 (5 bases). The CDR3 consists of 15 residues. V lost 4 bases and J lost 1, with 14 bases in between. Germline V gene lookup returns CDR1 SEHNR and CDR2 FQNEAQ (reference sequence).

This chain joins TRBV19 and TRBJ2-7, with D perhaps TRBD2 (7 bases). V lost 5 bases and J 4 bases, leaving 15 bases between the germline ends. The length of the CDR3 is 14 residues. CDR1 is LNHDA and CDR2 is SQIVND in the germline V gene (reference sequence). DNA of the CDR3: TGTGCCAGTAGTCCCTGGAGGGGGGGATACGAGCAGTACTTC. This sequence encodes CASSPWRGGYEQYF.

The V call is TRBV27, the J call TRBJ2-1; D might be TRBD2 (6 bases). The germline V gene has CDR1 MNHEY and CDR2 SMNVEV (reference sequence). The CDR3 is 17 residues long. Trimming left V 4 bases short and J 6 bases short, with 22 bases between. The CDR3: CASSYKRAGITCNEQFF. CDR3 bases: TGTGCCAGCAGTTATAAGCGGGCAGGAATAACCTGCAATGAGCAGTTCTTC.

V usage is TRBV7-9 and J usage is TRBJ1-1; the D is unclear. The ends were cut back, 5 bases at V and 1 base at J, with 14 bases in the middle. This CDR3 has 15 residues. Germline loops: CDR1 SEHNR, CDR2 FQNEAQ (reference sequence). CDR3 DNA: TGTGCCAGCAGCCCGGTTAAGCCAAGGAACACTGAAGCTTTCTTT. Residues: CASSPVKPRNTEAFF. Filled out from reference TRBV7-9 and TRBJ1-1, the complete variable domain reads DTGVSQNPRHKITKRGQNVTFRCDPISEHNRLYWYRQTLGQGPEFLTYFQNEAQLEKSRLLSDRFSAERPKGSFSTLEIQRTEQGDSAMYLCASSPVKPRNTEAFFGQGTRLTVV.

In the case of this clone: At one boundary the junction diverges from the germline segment, which might be a read error. J is TRBJ2-4 and V is TRBV30; tentatively, D is TRBD2 (5 bases). The CDR3 has 14 residues. Germline V gene data show CDR1 as GTSNPN and CDR2 as SVGIG (reference sequence). As DNA, the CDR3 is TGTGTCTGGGCCACAAGAGGGGCCAAAAACATTCAGTACTTC. Its translation: CVWATRGAKNIQYF.

The V gene is TRBV28, the J gene TRBJ1-2; D might be TRBD1 (6 bases). From germline, CDR1 is MDHEN and CDR2 SYDVKM. The CDR3 consists of 15 residues. V was pared by 6 bases and J by 4 bases, with 18 bases between. The CDR3 is CASSVGGRMGYGYTF. As DNA, the CDR3 is TGTGCCAGCAGCGTCGGGGGGCGCATGGGCTATGGCTACACCTTC.

The chain carries TRBV10-3 and TRBJ2-4; D is unclear. Trimming took off 2 bases at V and 3 bases at J, with 11 bases between the two ends. Germline-derived CDR1 and CDR2 are ENHRY and SYGVKD. The CDR3 contains 15 residues. The chain's CDR3 is CAISEPQAGKNIQYF. CDR3 bases: TGTGCCATCAGTGAGCCCCAGGCCGGCAAAAACATTCAGTACTTC.